The subject of this entry is one TCR beta chain. Antigen specificity is unknown. Naive CD8 cells lacked CD45RO and underwent positive selection for CCR7, leaving out terminally differentiated effector memory CD45RA+ cells. The study enrolled healthy HIV-negative adults without recent acute infections or vaccinations as donors. The data were taken from a study of shared clonotypes between healthy human individuals. Study-level information: Researchers assigned three CD4 naive, three CD4 memory, two CD8 naive and one CD8 memory plate to each donor. Overall study results and limits: Relative to memory subsets, naive subsets generally showed larger estimated richness. Rarefaction demonstrated incomplete sorted-subset sequencing despite large depth.

V lost 1 base and J 2 bases, leaving 12 bases between the germline ends. Germline V gene sequence: CDR1 SGHVS, CDR2 FQNEAQ. CDR3 length: 16 residues. The table came from immunoSEQ multiplex PCR; TCRdb's copy has only in-frame clones and leaves some out. The sample lists around 640,000 clones; 95% to 97% were seen once. Sequencing used naive CD8+ T cells sorted from blood. This rearrangement joins TRBV7-8 to TRBJ2-1; tentative D call: TRBD2 (6 bases). The source of this sequence is a woman in her thirties in good health. The CDR3 region is CASSLEPGLTYNEQFF. DNA of the CDR3: TGTGCCAGCAGCTTAGAACCGGGACTGACCTACAATGAGCAGTTCTTC.